These 4 T cell receptor beta chains were all obtained from the same sample, sequenced in a study of blood T cells in healthy people across ages. PCR was performed a second time for roughly 7 to 12 cycles using a sample-barcoded 5' primer and a J-beta primer mix. Each CDR3 protein is one row after TCRdb ran MiXCR on the 5' RACE reads. The sample includes about 540,000 distinct CDR3 sequences, less than 25% of them seen just once. The same data also went into a second study, on T cells of mothers and their children.

The specimen sequenced was blood. The receptors originated from a boy between 10 and 17 years old in good health.

This clonotype was observed at least ten times. The chain joins TRBV7-2 to TRBJ1-3; no clear D gene. The CDR3 has 14 residues. Trimming removed 2 bases from V and 2 bases from J, with 7 bases in between. In germline, CDR1 is SGHTA, CDR2 FQGNSA. The CDR3, as DNA: TGTGCCAGCAGCTTAACCCCCCCTGGAAACACCATATATTTT. It yields the protein CASSLTPPGNTIYF.

This rearrangement joins TRBV15 to TRBJ1-3, with D uncertain. Germline V gene sequence: CDR1 LNHNV, CDR2 YYDKDF (reference sequence). V was cut by 1 base and J by 4 bases, with 14 bases left in between. The CDR3 is made up of 16 amino acids. The DNA of the CDR3 is TGTGCCACCAGCAGAGGGTGGGCCGAGGACGGAAACACCATATATTTT. This sequence encodes CATSRGWAEDGNTIYF. Based on the CDR3 plus reference TRBV15 and TRBJ1-3, the full variable domain is DAMVIQNPRYQVTQFGKPVTLSCSQTLNHNVMYWYQQKSSQAPKLLFHYYDKDFNNEADTPDNFQSRRPNTSFCFLDIRSPGLGDTAMYLCATSRGWAEDGNTIYFGEGSWLTVV.

This clonotype was counted a few times. CDR3 region: CASSLGASGGFSTDTQYF. CDR3 DNA sequence: TGTGCCAGCAGCCTAGGGGCTAGCGGGGGGTTTAGCACAGATACGCAGTATTTT. This rearrangement joins TRBV7-2 to TRBJ2-3; 11 bases map to TRBD2. CDR1 is SGHTA, CDR2 FQGNSA, per germline. V was pared by 5 bases and J by 0 bases, with 10 bases of the junction left unmatched. The CDR3 is made up of 18 amino acids.

CDR3 in DNA: TGTGCCAGCACTGTCGGGGTTGAGCAGTTCTTC. It is translated as CASTVGVEQFF. The chain carries TRBV12-3 or TRBV12-4 and TRBJ2-1, with D tentatively TRBD2 (5 bases). V was clipped by 7 bases and J by 9 bases, with 10 bases between them. The CDR3 runs 11 residues.